This TCR beta chain was recovered during a study of blood T cell repertoires in COVID-19. Looking at the study overall: PBMCs, B-cell-depleted T cells, or T cells were the source of the cDNA or gDNA that made up the material.

Seattle's cohort entered during active infection and was followed longitudinally. Profiled with immunoSEQ multiplex PCR; TCRdb holds only in-frame clones, not every one. The table has around 260,000 clones, about nine tenths seen once. V was pared by 0 bases and J by 5 bases, with 13 bases of the junction left unmatched. Looked up from germline, CDR1 is SGHAT and CDR2 is FQNNGV. This CDR3 is built from 18 residues. This chain links TRBV11-2 with TRBJ2-5, with TRBD1 identical over 9 bases. The sample was peripheral blood. The TCR originated in a person under 35 with COVID-19, enrolled during active disease. CDR3 sequence reads: CASSLEGFYRGRDETQYF. The DNA of the CDR3 is TGTGCCAGCAGCTTAGAGGGGTTCTACAGGGGGCGGGACGAGACCCAGTACTTC.